These 16 T cell receptor beta chains were all obtained from the same sample, sequenced in a study of blood T cell repertoires in COVID-19. Assay used: immunoSEQ multiplex PCR; TCRdb lists only in-frame clones, some missing. Of over 150,000 clones listed, approximately 84% are singletons. The sequenced sample was PBMCs or T cells enriched from blood (not recorded which). The receptor set was obtained from a man in his forties or fifties who had recovered from COVID-19.

The CDR3 nucleotides read TGTGCCAGCGGCCGGGGGGGTCGACCCTCCTACGAGCAGTACTTC. Translating it yields CASGRGGRPSYEQYF. This chain joins TRBV7-8 and TRBJ2-7; 8 positions match TRBD2. CDR3 length equals 15 residues. Per the germline V gene, CDR1 is SGHVS and CDR2 is FQNEAQ. Trimming cost V 8 bases and J 0 bases; bases outside gene matches: 9.

This clone appeared once. J is TRBJ2-5 and V is TRBV19, with 8 positions matching TRBD1. The germline CDR1 and CDR2 sequences are LNHDA and SQIVND (reference sequence). V was pared by 2 bases and J by 2 bases, with 10 bases of the junction left unmatched. The CDR3 runs 17 residues. As DNA, the CDR3 is TGTGCCAGTAGTATAAACCCCCGGACAGGGCAACAAGAGACCCAGTACTTC. Amino acids: CASSINPRTGQQETQYF.

V usage is TRBV10-1 and J usage is TRBJ2-3, with TRBD2 as a possible D gene (5 bases). From germline, CDR1 is WNHNN and CDR2 SYGVQD (reference sequence). V was clipped by 6 bases and J by 5 bases, with 12 bases between them. The CDR3 contains 13 residues. The DNA of the CDR3 is TGCGCCAGCAGCCCGGCCCGGGGAGATACGCAGTATTTT. This codes for CASSPARGDTQYF.

The V and J genes are TRBV7-8 and TRBJ2-7; 7 positions agree with TRBD2. The CDR3 is made up of 15 amino acids. CDR1 and CDR2 (germline): SGHVS, FQNEAQ. After removal of 3 bases from V and 4 bases from J, the junction contained 9 bases not matched to a gene. The CDR3 loop reads CASSFSASGEYEQYF. The DNA of the CDR3 is TGTGCCAGCAGCTTCTCGGCTAGCGGCGAGTACGAGCAGTACTTC.

The rearrangement links TRBV6-5 to TRBJ1-3; D is perhaps TRBD1 (5 bases). The V and J ends lost 6 bases and 7 bases respectively, with 16 bases between them. The CDR3 spans 14 residues. Germline lookup yields CDR1 MNHEY and CDR2 SVGAGI. CDR3 sequence reads: CASSSDWKGNTIYF. The CDR3 nucleotides are TGTGCCAGCAGCAGCGATTGGAAGGGGAACACCATATATTTT.

This rearrangement joins TRBV6-5 to TRBJ1-1, with 10 bases identical to TRBD1. There are 14 residues in the CDR3. CDR1 is MNHEY and CDR2 is SVGAGI in the germline V gene. Unmatched junction bases numbered 5, after V lost 6 bases and J lost 4 bases. CDR3 sequence reads: CASRRQGAGTEAFF. The CDR3 coding sequence is TGTGCCAGCAGACGACAGGGGGCGGGCACTGAAGCTTTCTTT.

In this sample, this clone turned up many times. J is TRBJ1-1 and V is TRBV3-1 (or the pseudogene TRBV3-2), with TRBD1 matching over 7 bases. Germline V CDR1 and CDR2: LGHDT, YNNKEL (reference sequence). V lost 7 bases, J lost 3 bases, and 11 bases stayed unmatched. CDR3 size: 15 residues. The CDR3 DNA sequence: TGTGCCAGCATACCGACAGGGCGAGGGGACACTGAAGCTTTCTTT. It translates to CASIPTGRGDTEAFF.

The V call is TRBV3-1 (or the pseudogene TRBV3-2), the J call TRBJ2-2, with TRBD2 matching 9 bases. The CDR3 runs to 17 residues. Germline loops: CDR1 LGHDT, CDR2 YNNKEL (reference sequence). The V segment lost 1 base and the J segment 1 base; nucleotides outside the gene matches: 4. This CDR3 is CASSQVGAGGNTGELFF. Written as DNA, the CDR3 is TGTGCCAGCAGCCAAGTAGGAGCGGGGGGGAACACCGGGGAGCTGTTTTTT.

V gene TRBV7-9 combines with J gene TRBJ2-2, with D unresolved. CDR3 length equals 16 residues. Looked up from germline, CDR1 is SEHNR and CDR2 is FQNEAQ (reference sequence). Trimming stripped 5 bases from V and 4 bases from J, with 17 bases between. The CDR3 protein is CASSPKLNLRTGELFF. CDR3 nucleotides: TGTGCCAGCAGCCCAAAATTAAACCTGCGCACCGGGGAGCTGTTTTTT. The whole variable domain, remainder taken from reference TRBV7-9 and TRBJ2-2, is DTGVSQNPRHKITKRGQNVTFRCDPISEHNRLYWYRQTLGQGPEFLTYFQNEAQLEKSRLLSDRFSAERPKGSFSTLEIQRTEQGDSAMYLCASSPKLNLRTGELFFGEGSRLTVL.

V and J are TRBV9 and TRBJ1-2; D is possibly TRBD1 (6 bases). The germline V gene has CDR1 SGDLS and CDR2 YYNGEE. With 6 bases removed from V and 4 bases from J, the gap between germline ends came to 10 bases. This CDR3 contains 12 residues. The CDR3 DNA reads as TGTGCCAGCAACAGGGATTCCTATGGCTACACCTTC. Its protein product is CASNRDSYGYTF.

The chain recombines TRBV19 with TRBJ2-2; TRBD1 agrees at 9 bases. Per the germline V gene, CDR1 is LNHDA and CDR2 is SQIVND (reference sequence). The CDR3 length is 14 residues. V lost 5 bases to trimming and J lost 4 bases; unmatched junction nucleotides: 2. The CDR3 sequence: CASSVTGGTGELFF. CDR3 nucleotides: TGTGCCAGTAGTGTGACAGGGGGCACCGGGGAGCTGTTTTTT.

The chain employs TRBV18 and TRBJ2-7; the match to TRBD2 covers 11 bases. The CDR3 loop spans 16 amino acids. Germline-derived CDR1 and CDR2 are KGHSH and LQKENI. Trimming at V came to 4 bases and at J to 6 bases, leaving 11 bases not matched to a gene. The DNA for the CDR3 is TGTGCCAGCTCACGGGAGTTTAGCGGGGGGGCAGCCGAGCAGTACTTC. Protein product: CASSREFSGGAAEQYF.

This clone occurred once. The CDR3 spells CASQRGSSYEQYF. The CDR3 DNA is TGTGCCAGCCAAAGGGGTAGCTCCTACGAGCAGTACTTC. This chain uses TRBV12-3 or TRBV12-4 with TRBJ2-7, with a weak D call TRBD1 (5 bases). The V end was cut by 8 bases, the J end by 0 bases, with 11 bases between. The CDR3 loop spans 13 amino acids.

The chain is built from TRBV6-5 and TRBJ1-1, with D perhaps TRBD1 (5 bases). The CDR3 is 15 residues long. Trimming took 2 bases from V and 0 from J, leaving 10 bases between them. CDR1 MNHEY and CDR2 SVGAGI come from the germline V gene. The CDR3 DNA is TGTGCCAGCAGTTACGGGGGGACTGTGAACACTGAAGCTTTCTTT. This translates into CASSYGGTVNTEAFF.

The J gene is TRBJ2-3, the V gene TRBV6-4; TRBD1 matches 9 bases. Germline values: CDR1 MRHNA, CDR2 SNTAGT. The CDR3 is made up of 17 amino acids. After removal of 4 bases from V and 5 bases from J, the junction contained 13 bases not matched to a gene. The CDR3 region has the DNA TGTGCCAGCAGTGGGGACAGGGAGTTGATGAGGATAGATACGCAGTATTTT. Residues: CASSGDRELMRIDTQYF.

This rearrangement joins TRBV2 to TRBJ1-6; D is ambiguous. V was pared by 5 bases and J by 2 bases, with 10 bases between. The CDR3 is 15 residues long. CDR1 and CDR2 from the germline V gene are SNHLY and FYNNEI. The CDR3 DNA reads TGTGCCAGCAGTAACCATCCTACCTATAATTCACCCCTCCACTTT. Its protein is CASSNHPTYNSPLHF.